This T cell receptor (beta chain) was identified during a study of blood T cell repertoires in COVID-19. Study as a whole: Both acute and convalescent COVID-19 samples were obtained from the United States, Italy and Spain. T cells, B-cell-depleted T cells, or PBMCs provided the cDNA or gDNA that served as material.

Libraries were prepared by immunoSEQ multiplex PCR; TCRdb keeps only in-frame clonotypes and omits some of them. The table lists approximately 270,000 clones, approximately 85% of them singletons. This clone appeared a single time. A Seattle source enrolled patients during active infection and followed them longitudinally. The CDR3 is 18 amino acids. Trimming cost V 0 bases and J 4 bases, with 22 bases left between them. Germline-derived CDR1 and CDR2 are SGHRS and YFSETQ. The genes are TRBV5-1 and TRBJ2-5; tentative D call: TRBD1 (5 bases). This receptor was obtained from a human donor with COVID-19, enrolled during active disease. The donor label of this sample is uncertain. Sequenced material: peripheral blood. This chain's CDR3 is CASSLGGDWGGLRETQYF. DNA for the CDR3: TGCGCCAGCAGCTTGGGAGGAGACTGGGGCGGTCTTAGAGAGACCCAGTACTTC.